This TCR beta chain emerged from a study of T cell changes during pregnancy in multiple sclerosis. TCRdb keeps only in-frame clones here, not all; method: immunoSEQ multiplex PCR. This sample has tens of thousands of clones; 92% occur once, and the top ten carry approximately 0.81%. Trimming took 2 bases from V and 4 from J; bases not matched to a gene: 5. CDR1 is MGHRA, CDR2 YSYEKL, per germline. CDR3 length: 15 residues. The J gene is TRBJ2-7, the V gene TRBV4-1, with 10 bases matching TRBD2. The sequences come from CD4+ T cells from peripheral blood mononuclear cells, collected before pregnancy. The sequence came from a female donor with multiple sclerosis, enrolled in a pregnancy study. This CDR3 reads CASSQPTSGDYEQYF. The CDR3 DNA reads as TGCGCCAGCAGCCAACCAACTAGCGGGGATTACGAGCAGTACTTC.